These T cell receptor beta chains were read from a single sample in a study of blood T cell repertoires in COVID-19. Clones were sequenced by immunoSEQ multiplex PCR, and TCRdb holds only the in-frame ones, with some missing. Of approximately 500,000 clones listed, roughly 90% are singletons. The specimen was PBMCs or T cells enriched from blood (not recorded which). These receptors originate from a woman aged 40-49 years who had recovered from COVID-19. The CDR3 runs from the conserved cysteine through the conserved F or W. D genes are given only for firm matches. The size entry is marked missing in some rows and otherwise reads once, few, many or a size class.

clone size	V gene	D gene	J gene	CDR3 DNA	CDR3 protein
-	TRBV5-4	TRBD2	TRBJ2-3	TGTGCCAGCAGCCGGACTAGCGGCGGGCCAGATACGCAGTATTTT	CASSRTSGGPDTQYF
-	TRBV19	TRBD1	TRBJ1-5	TGTGCCAGTACCGCGACCCGGGACAGGGGAAGCAATCAGCCCCAGCATTTT	CASTATRDRGSNQPQHF
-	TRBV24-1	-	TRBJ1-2	TGTGCCACCAGTGACGGAGCGAACTATGGCTACACCTTC	CATSDGANYGYTF
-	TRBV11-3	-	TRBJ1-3	TGTGCCAGCAGCTTAGATCGCTCTGGAAACACCATATATTTT	CASSLDRSGNTIYF
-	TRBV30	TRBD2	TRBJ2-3	TGTGCCTGGAGTGACTATAGCGGGAGCACAGATACGCAGTATTTT	CAWSDYSGSTDTQYF
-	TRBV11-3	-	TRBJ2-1	TGTGCCAGCAGCTTAGCACGGTACAATGAGCAGTTCTTC	CASSLARYNEQFF
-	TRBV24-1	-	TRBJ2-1	TGTGCCACCAGTGATACCGGGAGCAACAATGAGCAGTTCTTC	CATSDTGSNNEQFF
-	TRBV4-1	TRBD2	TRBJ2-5	TGCGCCAGCAGCCAAGGGACTAGCGGGAGGGCCGAGACCCAGTACTTC	CASSQGTSGRAETQYF
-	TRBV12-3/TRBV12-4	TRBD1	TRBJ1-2	TGTGCCAGCAATACCCGTAGGGGGCCCCAGCACTTC	CASNTRRGPQHF
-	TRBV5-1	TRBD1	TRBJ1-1	TGCGCCAGCAGCTTAGGGACAGGGGGCGACACTGAAGCTTTCTTT	CASSLGTGGDTEAFF
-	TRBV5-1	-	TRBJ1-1	TGCGCCAGCAGCGTCAGGGTTAACACTGAAGCTTTCTTT	CASSVRVNTEAFF
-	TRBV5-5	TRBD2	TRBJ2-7	TGTGCCAGCAGCTTGTTGCCGGGAGGCCTCTCCTACGAGCAGTACTTC	CASSLLPGGLSYEQYF
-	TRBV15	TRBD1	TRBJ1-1	TGTGCCACCAGCAGAGGGACAGGCCATGAAGCTTTCTTT	CATSRGTGHEAFF
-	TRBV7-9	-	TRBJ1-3	TGTGCCACCCTTACATACAGGGTCGGAAACACCATATATTTT	CATLTYRVGNTIYF
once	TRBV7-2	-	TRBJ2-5	TGTGCCAGCAGCTTAGAAGGGGCTTACCAAGAGACCCAGTACTTC	CASSLEGAYQETQYF
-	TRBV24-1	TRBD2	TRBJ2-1	TGTGCCACGGGGACTAGCGTCGACAATGAGCAGTTCTTC	CATGTSVDNEQFF
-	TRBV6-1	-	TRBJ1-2	TGTGCCAGCAGTGAAGCGACAGGCAGTTATGGCTACACCTTC	CASSEATGSYGYTF
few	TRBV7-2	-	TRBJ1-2	TGTGCCAGCAGCTCTGCCCCCGGGAATGGCTACACCTTC	CASSSAPGNGYTF
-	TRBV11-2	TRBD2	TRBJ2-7	TGTGCCAGCAGCTTGATAGCGGGAGGTGGTTACGAGCAGTACTTC	CASSLIAGGGYEQYF
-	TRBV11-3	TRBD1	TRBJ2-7	TGTGCCAGCAGCCGGGACAGGGGGCCCTACGAGCAGTACTTC	CASSRDRGPYEQYF
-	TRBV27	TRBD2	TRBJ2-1	TGTGCCAGCAGAGCGGGAGGGCCACGGGAGCAGTTCTTC	CASRAGGPREQFF
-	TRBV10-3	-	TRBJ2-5	TGTGCCATCAGTGAGGGCGGGTCGGGAGAGTTTGAGACCCAGTACTTC	CAISEGGSGEFETQYF
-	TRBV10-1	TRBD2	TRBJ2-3	TGCGCCAGCAGTGAACCTAGCGGGATTTCAGATACGCAGTATTTT	CASSEPSGISDTQYF
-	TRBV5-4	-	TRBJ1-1	TGTGCCAGCAGCTTGGGTTTCTTCGGGAACACTGAAGCTTTCTTT	CASSLGFFGNTEAFF
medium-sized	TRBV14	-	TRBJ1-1	TGTGCCAGCAGCCAGTACAGGGTTGCTGAAGCTTTCTTT	CASSQYRVAEAFF
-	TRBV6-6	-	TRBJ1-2	TGTGCCAGCAGTTACTCGACGCGGGGGGATGGCTACACCTTC	CASSYSTRGDGYTF
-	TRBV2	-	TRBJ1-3	TGTGCCAGCAGTATGAGACAGTCAAGTACTGTCCCTGGAAACACCATATATTTT	CASSMRQSSTVPGNTIYF
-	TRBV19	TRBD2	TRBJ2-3	TGTGCCAGTAGTCCCCTGCGGGAGCAAGCCGGTACGCAGTATTTT	CASSPLREQAGTQYF
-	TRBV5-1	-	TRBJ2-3	TGCGCCAGCAGCAAAGCCGGGGAAGATACGCAGTATTTT	CASSKAGEDTQYF
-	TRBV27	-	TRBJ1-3	TGTGCCAGCAGTCGCGGGGGCAATGGAAACACCATATATTTT	CASSRGGNGNTIYF
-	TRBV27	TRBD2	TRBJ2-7	TGTGCCAGCAGCAGACTAGCGGGAGGAGAGCAGTACTTC	CASSRLAGGEQYF
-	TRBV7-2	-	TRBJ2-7	TGTGCCAGCAGCTTAGGCGGGTGGGGGGAGGAGCAGTACTTC	CASSLGGWGEEQYF
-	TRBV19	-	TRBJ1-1	TGTGCCAGTAGTGCAGGGTCAGCTTTCTTT	CASSAGSAFF
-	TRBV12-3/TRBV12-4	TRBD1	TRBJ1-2	TGTGCCAGCAGTTTAGGGCAGGGGGGCGGCTACACCTTC	CASSLGQGGGYTF
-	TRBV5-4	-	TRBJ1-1	TGTGCCAGCAGCTTGGGTCCGGTCTCGAACACTGAAGCTTTCTTT	CASSLGPVSNTEAFF
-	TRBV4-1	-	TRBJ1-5	TGCGCCAGCAGCCAAGCACTCCCTAGCAATCAGCCCCAGCATTTT	CASSQALPSNQPQHF
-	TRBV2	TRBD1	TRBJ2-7	TGTGCCAGCAGATTAGGGACAGGGGTCAACTACGAGCAGTACTTC	CASRLGTGVNYEQYF
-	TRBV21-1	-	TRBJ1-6	TGTGCCAGCAGCTCAAGAGCATCGTCCCTCCACTTT	CASSSRASSLHF
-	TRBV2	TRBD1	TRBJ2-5	TGTGCCAGCAGCAGGGACAGCCGGCAAGAGACCCAGTACTTC	CASSRDSRQETQYF
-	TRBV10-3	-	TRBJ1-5	TGTGCCATCAGTGGTACAGGGTATAGCAATCAGCCCCAGCATTTT	CAISGTGYSNQPQHF
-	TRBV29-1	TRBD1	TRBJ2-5	TGCAGCGTTGTTTCCTGGGACAGGGGAGAGACCCAGTACTTC	CSVVSWDRGETQYF
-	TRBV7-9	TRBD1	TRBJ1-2	TGTGCCAGCAGCTTAATGGCAGGGGGTAGGCATGGCTACACCTTC	CASSLMAGGRHGYTF
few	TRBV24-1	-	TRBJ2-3	TGTGCCACCAGTGATGTTGGGGGGGCGGTGGCGGATACGCAGTATTTT	CATSDVGGAVADTQYF